This TCR beta chain was documented in a study of early T cells in non-severe SARS-CoV-2 infection. Study background: Investigators sequenced bulk RNA drawn from unsorted whole blood, and chains remained unpaired.

Researchers attached unique molecular identifiers to individual cDNA molecules. TCRdb itself ran the 5' RACE reads through MiXCR, one entry per CDR3 protein. The table has some 110,000 distinct CDR3 sequences, more than 12% seen once. This clonotype was observed a few times. The sequence was collected from an adult who was a healthcare worker with PCR-confirmed SARS-CoV-2 infection or an uninfected control (not recorded which). Input material: whole blood.

This CDR3 reads CASNPRGGRGNTEAFF. In DNA, the CDR3 is TGTGCCAGCAACCCCAGGGGGGGTAGGGGGAACACTGAAGCTTTCTTT. V usage is TRBV6-6 and J usage is TRBJ1-1, with 7 bases aligning to TRBD1. The CDR3 sequence is 16 residues long. CDR1 MNHNY and CDR2 SVGAGI come from the germline V gene (reference sequence). V was pared by 7 bases and J by 1 base, with 12 bases of the junction left unmatched.